The rows below give T cell receptor beta chains drawn from one sample of a study of CD8 T cells in Susac syndrome. TCRdb re-analysed the immunoSEQ multiplex PCR reads in MiXCR, keeping a single row per CDR3 protein. Of some 160,000 distinct CDR3 sequences in the sample, 85% to 95% are singletons; the top ten hold 0.15% to 0.2%. The specimen was CD8+ T cells from PBMCs. All receptors derive from a human donor with multiple sclerosis. The CDR3 runs from the conserved cysteine through the conserved F or W. The order of the fields is V gene, CDR3 length, CDR3 protein.

TRBV2 | 15 | CASSVGANLSYEQYF
TRBV5-1 | 14 | CASSFPGHSYEQYF
TRBV5-6 | 15 | CASSLVLAGIYEQYF
TRBV11-2 | 11 | CASSFVDEQFF
TRBV19 | 14 | CASSNVGRTYEQYF
TRBV20-1 | 14 | CSAPGYRGSTEAFF
TRBV27 | 15 | CASSLSWGNRNTIYF
TRBV9 | 12 | CASSDLVDEQFF
TRBV6-5 | 13 | CASSHASTDTQYF
TRBV24-1 | 13 | CATSLGSNQPQHF
TRBV13 | 15 | CASSSLDRGTEKLFF
TRBV28 | 13 | CASSLQGYNEQFF
TRBV14 | 11 | CASSQFGELFF
TRBV20-1 | 12 | CSVPGSYQGYTF
TRBV20-1 | 14 | CSARAPQSSYEQYF
TRBV13 | 13 | CASSLEQAYGYTF
TRBV7-3 | 15 | CASSLSGGPLETQYF
TRBV2 | 14 | CASIDNADEQPQHF
TRBV4-1 | 16 | CASSRGGRVGNQPQHF
TRBV27 | 12 | CASSPTGNEQYF
TRBV5-1 | 14 | CASSLGGQSYEQYF
TRBV27 | 13 | CASGDRVNQPQHF
TRBV6-2/TRBV6-3 | 12 | CASRTSGIEQFF
TRBV20-1 | 13 | CSAPPSGGNEQYF
TRBV7-9 | 14 | CASQRVRSYNEQFF
TRBV20-1 | 14 | CSARDPLGRVEQFF
TRBV6-6 | 15 | CASSPGTGGIYGYTF
TRBV4-1 | 15 | CASSQGRGPTYEQYF
TRBV13 | 13 | CASSSEAYNEQFF
TRBV3-1 | 14 | CASSPLAYTGELFF